This TCR beta chain was recorded in a study of T cell repertoires in cytomegalovirus infection. Study at large: A matching HLA type, together with CMV infection, was signaled by public TCR beta signatures. Overall study findings and caveats: Summed public TCR beta family frequency identified CMV carriers bearing the relevant HLA. In two of eight donors, the top clonotype was HLA-C-restricted CMV-specific.

This clonotype was counted between two and nine times. Its matching antigen is unknown. CDR3 length: 14 amino acids. Germline V CDR1 and CDR2: DFQATT, SNEGSKA (reference sequence). The V gene end was trimmed by 0 bases and the J gene end by 4 bases; junction bases not matched to a gene: 3. One entry per CDR3 protein results from TCRdb running MiXCR on the reads. Among some 440,000 distinct CDR3 sequences listed, roughly 30% were seen once. This receptor was obtained from a human donor in good health (CMV status not recorded). Some clones in this sample may be carry-over from other donors' samples. This chain connects TRBV20-1 to TRBJ1-5; TRBD1 aligns across 7 bases. The source material was PBMCs. CDR3 nucleotide sequence: TGCAGTGCTAGAGAGGTACAGGGGAATCAGCCCCAGCATTTT. This encodes CSAREVQGNQPQHF.